The sequence of this T cell receptor (beta chain) was determined in a study of vaccination effects on CD4 cells after COVID-19. Study-wide background: Culturing of a few million PBMC per well took place with around 9.6 IU/ml IL-2 and approximately 9.9 ug/ml peptides. Broader study findings: The study dataset contains few convalescent patients and includes no early post-infection timepoints.

On this clone: Its antigen is not identified.

Clones were sequenced by immunoSEQ multiplex PCR, and TCRdb holds only the in-frame ones, with some missing. The table has about 40,000 clones, around 66% seen once. Subsequent to a culture period of nine to ten days, CD4+ T cells were isolated. Participants were given two doses of BNT162b2 or mRNA-1273 vaccine. The V end was cut by 3 bases, the J end by 6 bases, with 9 bases between. CDR3 size: 13 residues. Looked up from germline, CDR1 is SGHAT and CDR2 is FQNNGV. The TCR originated in a human donor who received a COVID-19 vaccine. The sequencing used CD4+ T cells from PBMCs cultured without peptide, collected after COVID-19 vaccination. The chain has TRBV11-2 and TRBJ2-1, with D perhaps being TRBD1 or TRBD2 (5 bases each). CDR3 coding DNA: TGTGCCAGCAGCTTCGGGGCGCGCAATGAGCAGTTCTTC. Protein sequence: CASSFGARNEQFF.